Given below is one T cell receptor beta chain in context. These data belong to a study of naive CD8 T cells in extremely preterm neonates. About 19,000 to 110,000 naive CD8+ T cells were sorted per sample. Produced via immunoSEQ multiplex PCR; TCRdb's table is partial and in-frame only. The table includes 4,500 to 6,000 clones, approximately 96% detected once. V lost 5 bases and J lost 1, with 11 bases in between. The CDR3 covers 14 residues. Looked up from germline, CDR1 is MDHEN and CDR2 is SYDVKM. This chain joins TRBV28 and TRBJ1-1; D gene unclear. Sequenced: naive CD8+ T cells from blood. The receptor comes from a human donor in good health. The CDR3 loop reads CASSLERENTEAFF. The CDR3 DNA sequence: TGTGCCAGCAGTCTCGAACGGGAGAACACTGAAGCTTTCTTT.